The rows below give T cell receptor beta chains drawn from one sample of a study of T cell responses to AZD1222 COVID-19 vaccine. Clones were sequenced by immunoSEQ multiplex PCR, and TCRdb holds only the in-frame ones, with some missing. The repertoire holds under 200,000 clones, with 94% as singletons. Sequenced material: peripheral blood, taken on day 0 of AZD1222 vaccination. These receptors were obtained from an adult in good health. Both conserved end residues are part of each CDR3. The D gene is left open where the match is weak. Size is omitted from some rows. Given values are once, few, many or a class for expanded clones.

clone_size: NA
v_call: TRBV11-3
d_call: TRBD1
j_call: TRBJ1-1
cdr3_aa: CASQGARDTEAFF
cdr3_nt: TGTGCCAGCCAGGGGGCGCGAGACACTGAAGCTTTCTTT

clone_size: NA
v_call: TRBV25-1
d_call: NA
j_call: TRBJ2-1
cdr3_aa: CASSRLVGEQFF
cdr3_nt: TGTGCCAGCAGCCGACTAGTGGGTGAGCAGTTCTTC

clone_size: NA
v_call: TRBV7-8
d_call: NA
j_call: TRBJ1-5
cdr3_aa: CASSFGQGDGNQPQHF
cdr3_nt: TGTGCCAGCAGCTTCGGTCAGGGCGACGGCAATCAGCCCCAGCATTTT

clone_size: NA
v_call: TRBV27
d_call: NA
j_call: TRBJ1-2
cdr3_aa: CASRGNGVGRNTF
cdr3_nt: TGTGCCAGCAGAGGGAATGGTGTGGGGAGAAACACCTTC

clone_size: NA
v_call: TRBV6-2/TRBV6-3
d_call: TRBD1
j_call: TRBJ1-1
cdr3_aa: CASSREGAGTGGTEAFF
cdr3_nt: TGTGCCAGCAGCCGGGAGGGTGCTGGGACAGGGGGCACTGAAGCTTTCTTT

clone_size: NA
v_call: TRBV5-4
d_call: NA
j_call: TRBJ1-3
cdr3_aa: CASSSMDHSGNTIYF
cdr3_nt: TGTGCCAGCAGCTCGATGGATCACTCTGGAAACACCATATATTTT

clone_size: NA
v_call: TRBV7-3
d_call: NA
j_call: TRBJ1-2
cdr3_aa: CASSPTGGGHGYTF
cdr3_nt: TGTGCCAGCAGCCCGACAGGCGGGGGGCATGGCTACACCTTC

clone_size: NA
v_call: TRBV19
d_call: NA
j_call: TRBJ1-2
cdr3_aa: CASSIYSYGYTF
cdr3_nt: TGTGCCAGTAGTATCTACAGTTATGGCTACACCTTC

clone_size: NA
v_call: TRBV27
d_call: NA
j_call: TRBJ1-1
cdr3_aa: CASSDHIDTEAFF
cdr3_nt: TGTGCCAGCAGTGATCACATCGACACTGAAGCTTTCTTT

clone_size: NA
v_call: TRBV27
d_call: NA
j_call: TRBJ2-6
cdr3_aa: CASSPGSGANVLTF
cdr3_nt: TGTGCCAGCAGCCCAGGATCTGGGGCCAACGTCCTGACTTTC

clone_size: NA
v_call: TRBV30
d_call: TRBD2
j_call: TRBJ2-1
cdr3_aa: CAWSPYRTSGSYNEQFF
cdr3_nt: TGTGCCTGGAGTCCGTATCGGACTAGCGGCTCCTACAATGAGCAGTTCTTC

clone_size: few
v_call: TRBV6-2/TRBV6-3
d_call: NA
j_call: TRBJ1-3
cdr3_aa: CASSYSGNTIYF
cdr3_nt: TGTGCCAGCAGTTACTCTGGAAACACCATATATTTT

clone_size: NA
v_call: TRBV10-3
d_call: TRBD2
j_call: TRBJ2-7
cdr3_aa: CAISGILGEPSGRAGVDEQYF
cdr3_nt: TGTGCCATCAGTGGGATCCTCGGGGAGCCTAGCGGGAGGGCCGGGGTGGACGAGCAGTACTTC

clone_size: NA
v_call: TRBV7-9
d_call: NA
j_call: TRBJ2-2
cdr3_aa: CASSLGGMSGELFF
cdr3_nt: TGTGCCAGCAGCTTAGGGGGCATGTCCGGGGAGCTGTTTTTT

clone_size: NA
v_call: TRBV28
d_call: NA
j_call: TRBJ1-6
cdr3_aa: CASSLFNSYNSPLHF
cdr3_nt: TGTGCCAGCAGTTTGTTCAACTCCTATAATTCACCCCTCCACTTT

clone_size: NA
v_call: TRBV12-3/TRBV12-4
d_call: NA
j_call: TRBJ1-4
cdr3_aa: CASSLQSSKLFF
cdr3_nt: TGTGCCAGCAGTTTACAGTCCTCAAAACTGTTTTTT

clone_size: NA
v_call: TRBV19
d_call: NA
j_call: TRBJ1-4
cdr3_aa: CASSILAVGEKLFF
cdr3_nt: TGTGCCAGTAGTATCCTGGCTGTGGGTGAAAAACTGTTTTTT

clone_size: NA
v_call: TRBV11-2
d_call: TRBD1
j_call: TRBJ1-2
cdr3_aa: CASSLPQGNYGYTF
cdr3_nt: TGTGCCAGCAGCTTACCACAGGGGAACTATGGCTACACCTTC

clone_size: NA
v_call: TRBV6-1
d_call: NA
j_call: TRBJ1-2
cdr3_aa: CASSDPGGGDPLGYTF
cdr3_nt: TGTGCCAGCAGTGACCCCGGGGGGGGAGACCCCTTGGGCTACACCTTC

clone_size: NA
v_call: TRBV6-6
d_call: NA
j_call: TRBJ2-7
cdr3_aa: CASSPGRTLSSYEQYF
cdr3_nt: TGTGCCAGCAGCCCAGGACGGACCCTTAGCTCCTACGAGCAGTACTTC

clone_size: NA
v_call: TRBV6-2/TRBV6-3
d_call: NA
j_call: TRBJ2-1
cdr3_aa: CASSYSPGATHNEQFF
cdr3_nt: TGTGCCAGCAGTTACTCGCCGGGAGCAACCCACAATGAGCAGTTCTTC

clone_size: NA
v_call: TRBV2
d_call: NA
j_call: TRBJ2-5
cdr3_aa: CASSERAPLRETQYF
cdr3_nt: TGTGCCAGCAGCGAACGGGCCCCTTTACGCGAGACCCAGTACTTC

clone_size: NA
v_call: TRBV27
d_call: TRBD2
j_call: TRBJ2-5
cdr3_aa: CASRPWGGTVQTQYF
cdr3_nt: TGTGCCAGCAGACCGTGGGGGGGGACCGTACAGACCCAGTACTTC

clone_size: NA
v_call: TRBV3-1/TRBV3-2
d_call: TRBD2
j_call: TRBJ2-1
cdr3_aa: CASSLRPLAFPFF
cdr3_nt: TGTGCCAGCAGCCTCCGCCCACTAGCGTTTCCGTTCTTC

clone_size: NA
v_call: TRBV5-1
d_call: NA
j_call: TRBJ2-1
cdr3_aa: CASSLDRGTYNEQFF
cdr3_nt: TGCGCCAGCAGCTTGGATCGGGGAACCTACAATGAGCAGTTCTTC